This T cell receptor (beta chain) is drawn from a study of technical replicates of blood from several donors. The repertoire was sequenced with immunoSEQ multiplex PCR; TCRdb's copy has only in-frame clones and lacks some. Of around 86,000 clones detected, about 96% appear once; the ten largest clones hold around 0.2%. From germline, CDR1 is MDHEN and CDR2 SYDVKM. CDR3 length: 17 residues. V was clipped by 4 bases and J by 0 bases; unmatched bases: 8. The sequencing input was T cells isolated from PBMCs. The TCR comes from a human donor in good health. The chain uses TRBV28 and TRBJ2-1, with 8 bases fitting TRBD2. CDR3 amino acids: CASSSLTSGGSYNEQFF. The DNA for the CDR3 is TGTGCCAGCAGTTCGCTCACTAGCGGAGGCTCCTACAATGAGCAGTTCTTC.